This TCR beta chain was obtained from a study of blood T cell repertoires in COVID-19. Study overall: Samples taken during acute and convalescent COVID-19 were collected in the United States, Italy and Spain. The cDNA or gDNA used as material had been derived from T cells, B-cell-depleted T cells, or PBMCs.

Per the authors' pipeline: The assay estimated nucleated cells by amplifying reference gene primers. Produced via immunoSEQ multiplex PCR; TCRdb's table is partial and in-frame only. That table is the source of V, J and clone size, and D and trimming were worked out from the DNA. This table holds some 99,000 clones, around 80% found once. The CDR3 sequence is 12 residues long. The ends lost 8 bases at V and 2 bases at J; junction bases unmatched: 5. Per the germline V gene, CDR1 is GTSNPN and CDR2 is SVGIG (reference sequence). Sequencing input: peripheral blood. The origin of this receptor is a human donor in a cohort sampled during active or convalescent COVID-19. The rearrangement links TRBV30 to TRBJ2-7, with 8 positions matching TRBD1. For the CDR3, the DNA is TGTGCCAGAGACAGGGGACCCTACGAGCAGTACTTC. This sequence encodes CARDRGPYEQYF.